This entry concerns a single T cell receptor (beta chain). The data originate from a study of blood T cell repertoires in COVID-19. Study-wide background: Whether acute or convalescent, the COVID-19 samples came from the United States, Italy and Spain. PBMCs, B-cell-depleted T cells, or T cells provided the cDNA or gDNA that made up the material.

Under the authors' procedure: Amplification with reference gene primers provided the estimates of nucleated cell counts. Only in-frame clones appear in the TCRdb table, and some are missing; sequencing was by immunoSEQ multiplex PCR. V and J calls and clone size follow that table, whereas D and trimming were derived from the DNA. In the table there are approximately 300,000 clones, about four fifths of which are singletons. The TCR was taken from a woman aged 50 to 65 with acute or convalescent COVID-19. The source material was peripheral blood.

The CDR3 spells CASSSVPGHFEAFF. CDR3 bases: TGCGCCAGCAGCTCCGTACCCGGACATTTTGAAGCTTTCTTT. V is TRBV5-1 and J is TRBJ1-1, with D possibly matching TRBD1 (5 bases). Per the germline V gene, CDR1 is SGHRS and CDR2 is YFSETQ. CDR3 length: 14 residues. V was pared by 3 bases and J by 7 bases, with 16 bases between.